A selection of T cell receptor beta chains follows, all from one sample in a study of cytomegalovirus exposure and HLA in healthy donors. TCRdb keeps only in-frame clones here, not all; method: immunoSEQ multiplex PCR. The sample consists of around 91,000 clones, 60% to 85% of them appearing once. The sequencing sample was made of PBMCs. These receptor sequences come from a woman between 40 and 55 years old in good health and CMV-seropositive. Each CDR3 is given with its conserved first and last residue. A D gene is named only where the DNA matches it firmly. For some rows the clone size is stated as once, few or many, or as a class when expanded; others skip it.

V: TRBV5-1; J: TRBJ2-7; D: TRBD1; size: .; DNA: TGCGCCAGCAGCTCGTCAATCCCGGGACAGGTTCCCTACGAGCAGTACTTC; CDR3: CASSSSIPGQVPYEQYF
V: TRBV10-3; J: TRBJ2-1; D: TRBD1; size: .; DNA: TGTGCCATCAGTGACACAGGGGACAATGAGCAGTTCTTC; CDR3: CAISDTGDNEQFF
V: TRBV5-1; J: TRBJ2-5; D: .; size: medium-sized; DNA: TGCGCCAGCAGGATGGCAGGGATCGAGACCCAGTACTTC; CDR3: CASRMAGIETQYF
V: TRBV4-1; J: TRBJ2-4; D: .; size: .; DNA: TGCGCCAGCAGCTACGATTCCCACTTAGGACATCAGTACTTC; CDR3: CASSYDSHLGHQYF
V: TRBV6-1; J: TRBJ2-7; D: TRBD1; size: .; DNA: TGTGCCAGCAGTGAATTTACAGGGGGCGGCGGATTCTACGAGCAGTACTTC; CDR3: CASSEFTGGGGFYEQYF
V: TRBV7-2; J: TRBJ2-7; D: .; size: .; DNA: TGTGCCAGCAGCTTAAATCCCCGGGGGGCTCACTACGAGCAGTACTTC; CDR3: CASSLNPRGAHYEQYF
V: TRBV11-3; J: TRBJ2-1; D: .; size: .; DNA: TGTGCCAGCAGCTTTTTCCTAACCAATGAGCAGTTCTTC; CDR3: CASSFFLTNEQFF
V: TRBV11-1; J: TRBJ2-7; D: TRBD1; size: .; DNA: TGTGCCAGCAGCCACCGGGACAGTGGGTACGAGCAGTACTTC; CDR3: CASSHRDSGYEQYF
V: TRBV5-1; J: TRBJ1-1; D: .; size: .; DNA: TGCGCCAGCAGCTTACGACAGGACACTGAAGCTTTCTTT; CDR3: CASSLRQDTEAFF
V: TRBV4-3; J: TRBJ2-3; D: TRBD2; size: medium-sized; DNA: TGCGCCAGCAGCCAACTAGCGGGAGGGCCAGATACGCAGTATTTT; CDR3: CASSQLAGGPDTQYF
V: TRBV19; J: TRBJ2-1; D: .; size: .; DNA: TGTGCCAGTAGTATGTGGACAGGAGGGGGCAATGAGCAGTTCTTC; CDR3: CASSMWTGGGNEQFF
V: TRBV20-1; J: TRBJ1-6; D: TRBD1; size: .; DNA: TGCAGTGTCCGGCAGGGGGCACCCCTCCACTTT; CDR3: CSVRQGAPLHF
V: TRBV19; J: TRBJ1-2; D: .; size: .; DNA: TGTGCCAGTAGTCAAACGGGGGATCCCACGGATGGCTACACCTTC; CDR3: CASSQTGDPTDGYTF